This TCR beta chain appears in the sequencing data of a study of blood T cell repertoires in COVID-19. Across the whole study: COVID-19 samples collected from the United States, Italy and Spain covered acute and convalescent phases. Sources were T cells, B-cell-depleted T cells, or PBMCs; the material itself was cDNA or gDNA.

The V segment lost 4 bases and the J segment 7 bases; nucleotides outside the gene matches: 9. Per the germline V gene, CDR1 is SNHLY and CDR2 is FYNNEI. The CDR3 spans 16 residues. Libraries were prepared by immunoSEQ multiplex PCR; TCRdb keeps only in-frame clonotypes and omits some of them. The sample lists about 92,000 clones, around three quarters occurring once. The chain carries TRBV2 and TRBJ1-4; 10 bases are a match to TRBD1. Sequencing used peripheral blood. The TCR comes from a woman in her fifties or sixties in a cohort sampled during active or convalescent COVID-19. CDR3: CASSVISGTGAEKLFF. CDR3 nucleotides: TGTGCCAGCAGTGTAATATCCGGGACAGGGGCTGAAAAACTGTTTTTT.